This T cell receptor (beta chain) was obtained from a study of regulatory T cells in long-lasting Graves disease. As for the study in general: Recently diagnosed Graves' patients had received antithyroid drugs for under 3 months.

The CDR3 consists of 13 residues. Trimming took off 2 bases at V and 2 bases at J, with 10 bases between the two ends. Per the germline V gene, CDR1 is GTSNPN and CDR2 is SVGIG (reference sequence). Points from the study as a whole: Persistent cases of Graves' showed reduced TCR diversity relative to newly diagnosed patients.

Relying on iRepertoire HTBI primers and Arm-PCR of CDR3 regions, the team built TCR beta libraries. TCRdb analysed the multiplex PCR reads with MiXCR anew, one entry per CDR3 protein. This repertoire shows hundreds of thousands of distinct CDR3 sequences, 15% to 20% found once; its top ten account for approximately 35%. Time point noted: newly diagnosed GD, antithyroid drugs for less than 3 months. Generation of the TCR library employed RNA extracted from PBMCs. The patient group derived from an endocrinology department in Xi'an, China. Turning to this clonotype: The target antigen is unknown.

Sequencing was performed on peripheral blood mononuclear cells (PBMCs), taken at new diagnosis, from a patient treated with antithyroid drugs. This TCR was recovered from a female donor with Graves disease. The J gene is TRBJ2-7, the V gene TRBV30; no definite D call. DNA for the CDR3: TGTGCCTGGAGTTCGAACTTGGCCTACGAGCAGTACTTC. Translation: CAWSSNLAYEQYF.